The clone carrying this T cell receptor beta chain was counted between two and nine times. The antigen is not known. The sample originates from a study of T cells in localized non-small cell lung cancer. J lost 6 bases, V lost 4 bases, and 6 bases had no gene match. Germline V lookup: CDR1 MNHNY, CDR2 SVGAGI (reference sequence). This CDR3 comprises 14 residues. General study results and limits: In adjacent lung, a median about 52 of the top 100 tumor clones were found. Elevated blood T cell density was associated with longer overall survival. Because only a single region of the tumor was sequenced, heterogeneity remains possible. Uninvolved neighboring lung showed the greatest T cell clonality, exceeding tumor.

Sequencing was performed with immunoSEQ multiplex PCR; in TCRdb, only in-frame clones are kept and a portion is missing. This table holds tens of thousands of clones, about 87% found once. The chain links TRBV6-6 to TRBJ1-5; TRBD1 aligns across 7 bases. This TCR derives from a man aged 40 to 70 with stage I squamous cell lung carcinoma. The input for sequencing was peripheral blood, taken before any cancer treatment. DNA for the CDR3: TGTGCCAGCAGTTCCGGACAGGAGGGTCAGCCCCAGCATTTT. This encodes CASSSGQEGQPQHF.